These 30 T cell receptor beta chains were all obtained from the same sample, sequenced in a study of blood T cell repertoires in COVID-19. Method: immunoSEQ multiplex PCR; TCRdb's copy keeps in-frame clones and lacks some. The sample carries tens of thousands of clones, roughly 79% recorded once. Sequencing was carried out using peripheral blood. The receptor source for this set is a human donor in a cohort sampled during active COVID-19.

This clone was seen only a few times. The chain employs TRBV29-1 and TRBJ1-6; TRBD1 agrees at 11 bases. In germline, CDR1 is SQVTM, CDR2 ANQGSEA. The J segment lost 9 bases and the V segment lost 7 bases, leaving 5 bases of the junction unmatched. This CDR3 comprises 13 residues. The CDR3 here is CSAWTGGGSPLHF. The CDR3, as DNA: TGCAGCGCTTGGACAGGGGGCGGTTCACCCCTCCACTTT.

This clone is a singleton in its sample. V gene TRBV3-1 (or the pseudogene TRBV3-2) combines with J gene TRBJ1-1; 9 bases match TRBD1. The length of the CDR3 is 17 residues. Germline trimming cut 4 bases from V and 0 bases from J; bases unmatched to any gene: 9. From germline, CDR1 is LGHDT and CDR2 YNNKEL (reference sequence). The CDR3 DNA reads TGTGCCAGCAGCCCTTTGGACAGGGGCTCCCTGAACACTGAAGCTTTCTTT. It encodes CASSPLDRGSLNTEAFF.

The chain joins TRBV12-2 to TRBJ1-1. TRBV12-2 is designated a pseudogene. The CDR3 sequence is 13 residues long. The CDR3 protein is CASRARRGTEAFF. Written as DNA, the CDR3 is TGTGCAAGTCGCGCTCGTAGAGGCACTGAAGCTTTCTTT.

The chain combines TRBV12-3 or TRBV12-4 with TRBJ1-1, with 7 bases lining up with TRBD1. Germline trimming cut 8 bases from V and 11 bases from J; bases unmatched to any gene: 8. The CDR3 spans 11 residues. CDR3 amino acids: CASGTGDQAFF. Written as DNA, the CDR3 is TGTGCCAGCGGAACAGGGGATCAGGCTTTCTTT.

This chain uses TRBV6-5 with TRBJ2-7; weak D call: TRBD1 (6 bases). The V gene's germline CDR1 is MNHEY and CDR2 SVGAGI. V lost 0 bases and J lost 4, with 10 bases in between. The CDR3 runs 14 residues. The CDR3 is CASSYSRQGYEQYF. The CDR3 DNA is TGTGCCAGCAGTTACTCGAGGCAGGGGTACGAGCAGTACTTC.

This clone was found many times. The CDR3 loop reads CASSSRDTISFFSGNTIYF. CDR3 nucleotides: TGTGCCAGCAGCTCCCGGGACACCATTTCCTTCTTCTCTGGAAACACCATATATTTT. This chain joins TRBV13 and TRBJ1-3; possibly TRBD1 for D (6 bases). Trimming shortened V by 4 bases and J by 0 bases, and 22 bases separated the two germline ends. Germline V lookup: CDR1 PRHDT, CDR2 FYEKMQ (reference sequence). The CDR3 consists of 19 residues.

The chain combines TRBV6-5 with TRBJ1-6; a weak D match, TRBD1 (6 bases). This CDR3 comprises 16 residues. The V gene lost 4 bases and the J gene lost 0 bases, with 10 bases spanning the gap. Germline V CDR1 and CDR2: MNHEY, SVGAGI. The CDR3 loop reads CASSSDRFSYNSPLHF. In DNA form, the CDR3 reads TGTGCCAGCAGTTCCGACAGGTTCTCCTATAATTCACCCCTCCACTTT.

This sequence joins TRBV27 and TRBJ2-2; D possibly corresponds to TRBD2 (5 bases). The germline V gene encodes CDR1 MNHEY and CDR2 SMNVEV (reference sequence). This CDR3 comprises 13 residues. The V end lost 2 bases, the J end lost 7 bases, and 8 bases lay between the germline ends. CDR3 bases: TGTGCCAGCAGTTTAGGGGAGAACGGGGAGCTGTTTTTT. This encodes CASSLGENGELFF.

The chain employs TRBV9 and TRBJ1-3; 7 bases are a match to TRBD1. V shed 4 bases, J shed 2 bases, and the junction held 9 bases outside the gene matches. The CDR3 contains 16 residues. Germline CDR1 and CDR2: SGDLS and YYNGEE. CDR3 amino acids: CASSPPDRVTGNTIYF. The CDR3, as DNA: TGTGCCAGCAGCCCTCCTGACAGGGTAACTGGAAACACCATATATTTT.

The genes are TRBV19 and TRBJ2-4; no reliable D call. The germline V gene encodes CDR1 LNHDA and CDR2 SQIVND (reference sequence). The CDR3 spans 16 residues. V was cut by 1 base and J by 1 base, with 11 bases left in between. In nucleotides, the CDR3 is TGTGCCAGTAGTATAGGTCTGTACTCGGCCAAAAACATTCAGTACTTC. Encoded protein: CASSIGLYSAKNIQYF. Supplemented by reference TRBV19 and TRBJ2-4, the full variable domain reads DGGITQSPKYLFRKEGQNVTLSCEQNLNHDAMYWYRQDPGQGLRLIYYSQIVNDFQKGDIAEGYSVSREKKESFPLTVTSAQKNPTAFYLCASSIGLYSAKNIQYFGAGTRLSVL.

A few counts support this clone. The rearrangement links TRBV29-1 to TRBJ2-3; TRBD1 aligns across 10 bases. Germline CDR1 and CDR2: SQVTM and ANQGSEA. V lost 7 bases and J lost 0; bases outside the gene matches: 7. This CDR3 spans 15 amino acids. The CDR3 is CSARQGASSTDTQYF. Here the CDR3 DNA reads TGCAGCGCCAGACAGGGGGCCTCTAGCACAGATACGCAGTATTTT.

This chain connects TRBV6-2 or TRBV6-3 to TRBJ2-1; D uncertain. V lost 6 bases, J lost 6 bases, and 9 bases lay in between. The CDR3 is 12 amino acids. Looked up from germline, CDR1 is MNHEY and CDR2 is SVGEGT. CDR3 DNA: TGTGCCAGCAGCTTCGGTGGCAATGAGCAGTTCTTC. This translates into CASSFGGNEQFF.

V usage is TRBV7-6 and J usage is TRBJ2-7; TRBD1 matches 8 bases. This CDR3 is 13 amino acids long. V dropped 5 bases and J dropped 6; count of bases not matched to a gene: 6. The V gene's germline CDR1 is SGHVS and CDR2 FNYEAQ. The CDR3 is CASSLADRGEQYF. For the CDR3, the DNA is TGTGCCAGCAGCCTCGCCGACAGGGGCGAGCAGTACTTC.

There are a few counts of this clone. The rearrangement uses TRBV29-1 and TRBJ2-1; no clear D. The germline V gene encodes CDR1 SQVTM and CDR2 ANQGSEA. The CDR3 is made up of 15 amino acids. V was pared by 0 bases and J by 5 bases, with 14 bases between. The CDR3 sequence is CSVEDRKVADNEQFF. The CDR3 nucleotides read TGCAGCGTTGAAGATCGGAAGGTAGCTGACAATGAGCAGTTCTTC.

CDR3 region: CASRSDSNSDTQYF. The CDR3 region has the DNA TGTGCCAGCAGGTCGGACAGCAACTCAGATACGCAGTATTTT. V gene TRBV6-5 combines with J gene TRBJ2-3; a weak D match, TRBD1 (6 bases). The CDR3 spans 14 residues. The germline V and J ends were trimmed by 6 bases and 4 bases, with 14 bases remaining between them. Looked up from germline, CDR1 is MNHEY and CDR2 is SVGAGI.

By sample fraction, this clone is medium-sized. V and J are TRBV5-8 and TRBJ1-6, with 7 bases matching TRBD1. Per the germline V gene, CDR1 is SGHTS and CDR2 is YDEGEE. CDR3 size: 16 residues. Trimming cost V 0 bases and J 5 bases; bases outside gene matches: 5. The CDR3 DNA follows: TGTGCCAGCAGCTTGGGGGACAGTACAAATAATTCACCCCTCCACTTT. It yields the protein CASSLGDSTNNSPLHF.

The rearrangement links TRBV29-1 to TRBJ2-5; 8 nucleotides agree with TRBD2. The V segment lost 4 bases and the J segment 7 bases; nucleotides outside the gene matches: 8. CDR1 is SQVTM and CDR2 is ANQGSEA in the germline V gene. CDR3 length: 13 amino acids. The CDR3 loop is CSVGAAGGGTQYF. DNA of the CDR3: TGCAGCGTTGGGGCGGCGGGGGGCGGGACCCAGTACTTC.

This sequence joins TRBV5-6 and TRBJ1-5; D gene unclear. CDR3 size: 13 residues. Trimming removed 3 bases at V and 2 bases at J, with 6 bases between. Germline CDR1 reads SGHDT; CDR2 reads YYEEEE. CDR3: CASSSSGNQPQHF. In DNA, the CDR3 is TGTGCCAGCAGCTCATCGGGCAATCAGCCCCAGCATTTT.

The genes are TRBV18 and TRBJ1-2; D is ambiguous. Germline assignment: CDR1 KGHSH and CDR2 LQKENI. Trimming removed 2 bases from V and 7 bases from J, with 14 bases in between. The CDR3 totals 14 residues. The CDR3 DNA reads TGTGCCAGCTCACCAACCCGCGGTTTGAGTGGCTACACCTTC. As protein: CASSPTRGLSGYTF.

The chain uses TRBV27 and TRBJ2-1, with TRBD2 identical over 8 bases. Looked up from germline, CDR1 is MNHEY and CDR2 is SMNVEV (reference sequence). V dropped 6 bases and J dropped 5; count of bases not matched to a gene: 9. CDR3 length equals 15 residues. The CDR3, as DNA: TGTGCCAGCAGCCGGGGACTAGGGGTCCACAATGAGCAGTTCTTC. Protein: CASSRGLGVHNEQFF.

The chain couples TRBV24-1 to TRBJ2-5, with a possible D match to TRBD2 (5 bases). Trimming shortened V by 1 base and J by 0 bases, and 8 bases separated the two germline ends. This CDR3 has 15 amino acids. Germline CDR1 reads KGHDR; CDR2 reads SFDVKD. Here the CDR3 DNA reads TGTGCCACCAGTGATTTCGGGCGGGACCAAGAGACCCAGTACTTC. Translated, it gives CATSDFGRDQETQYF.

The genes are TRBV29-1 and TRBJ2-7; D is perhaps TRBD1 (6 bases). CDR1 is SQVTM, CDR2 ANQGSEA, per germline. V lost 5 bases and J 5 bases, leaving 19 bases between the germline ends. This CDR3 is 14 amino acids long. The CDR3 bases are TGCAGCGTTCTAATTCAGGGGCGAGGTAACGAGCAGTACTTC. Encoded protein: CSVLIQGRGNEQYF.

The chain has TRBV5-1 and TRBJ2-1; possible D gene TRBD1, 5 bases. There are 16 residues in the CDR3. In germline, CDR1 is SGHRS, CDR2 YFSETQ. Trimming pared 0 bases from V and 4 bases from J, leaving 14 bases between. CDR3 nucleotides: TGCGCCAGCAGCTTGGGGACATTGGGGATGTACAATGAGCAGTTCTTC. This sequence encodes CASSLGTLGMYNEQFF.

The rearrangement uses TRBV6-6 and TRBJ2-5, with a possible D match to TRBD1 (6 bases). This CDR3 is built from 12 residues. CDR1 and CDR2 from the germline V gene are MNHNY and SVGAGI (reference sequence). V lost 4 bases to trimming and J lost 5 bases, with 8 bases between them. The CDR3 bases are TGTGCCAGCAGTTCAGGGGCCGAGACCCAGTACTTC. Translated: CASSSGAETQYF.

V is TRBV3-1 (or the pseudogene TRBV3-2) and J is TRBJ1-6, with a weak D call TRBD1 (6 bases). The CDR3 has 16 amino acids. V was pared by 0 bases and J by 6 bases, with 12 bases between. Germline assignment: CDR1 LGHDT and CDR2 YNNKEL (reference sequence). The DNA of the CDR3 is TGTGCCAGCAGCCAAGAGAGGGGGACCCTTAATTCACCCCTCCACTTT. Translation gives CASSQERGTLNSPLHF.

This chain connects TRBV20-1 to TRBJ2-7, with D possibly being TRBD2 (5 bases). V lost 3 bases and J lost 4, with 16 bases in between. CDR1 and CDR2 from the germline V gene are DFQATT and SNEGSKA (reference sequence). The CDR3 loop spans 14 amino acids. The CDR3 region has the DNA TGCAGTGCTAGTCGGGCGATCGAGGGTTACGAGCAGTACTTC. It translates to CSASRAIEGYEQYF.

This rearrangement joins TRBV18 to TRBJ1-1, with a weak D call TRBD1 (6 bases). The CDR3 runs to 14 residues. With 6 bases removed from V and 3 bases from J, the gap between germline ends came to 14 bases. Germline V gives CDR1 KGHSH, CDR2 LQKENI. The CDR3 is CASSPPGAHTEAFF. The DNA of the CDR3 is TGTGCCAGCTCGCCCCCAGGGGCCCACACTGAAGCTTTCTTT.

V gene TRBV18 combines with J gene TRBJ1-4; 8 nucleotides agree with TRBD1. The germline V gene has CDR1 KGHSH and CDR2 LQKENI. This CDR3 spans 16 amino acids. V shed 0 bases and J 8 bases; nucleotides not matched to a gene: 8. CDR3 sequence: CASSPPGGQGNEKLFF. CDR3 DNA sequence: TGTGCCAGCTCACCACCGGGTGGACAGGGCAACGAAAAACTGTTTTTT. The whole variable domain, filled in from reference TRBV18 and TRBJ1-4, reads NAGVMQNPRHLVRRRGQEARLRCSPMKGHSHVYWYRQLPEEGLKFMVYLQKENIIDESGMPKERFSAEFPKEGPSILRIQQVVRGDSAAYFCASSPPGGQGNEKLFFGSGTQLSVL.

This rearrangement joins TRBV7-3 to TRBJ2-3; D perhaps matches TRBD1 (6 bases). Germline V gene lookup returns CDR1 SGHTA and CDR2 FQGTGA. V was clipped by 8 bases and J by 2 bases, with 8 bases between them. CDR3 length equals 12 residues. In DNA, the CDR3 is TGTGCCAGCGGACAGAACACAGATACGCAGTATTTT. It is translated as CASGQNTDTQYF. Based on the CDR3 plus reference TRBV7-3 and TRBJ2-3, the full variable domain is GAGVSQTPSNKVTEKGKYVELRCDPISGHTALYWYRQSLGQGPEFLIYFQGTGAADDSGLPNDRFFAVRPEGSVSTLKIQRTERGDSAVYLCASGQNTDTQYFGPGTRLTVL.

The gene calls are TRBV18 and TRBJ1-1; D is unclear. The germline CDR1 and CDR2 sequences are KGHSH and LQKENI. The CDR3 has 14 amino acids. Trimming shortened V by 6 bases and J by 5 bases, and 16 bases separated the two germline ends. The CDR3 bases are TGTGCCAGCTCCCCTTCCGGGGTGGCGACTGAAGCTTTCTTT. Protein product: CASSPSGVATEAFF.